The 21 T cell receptor beta chains presented below share a single source sample, sequenced in a study of OX40 agonist ivuxolimab in advanced cancers. Clones were sequenced by immunoSEQ multiplex PCR, and TCRdb holds only the in-frame ones, with some missing. The sample gives about 100,000 clones, 75% to 95% of which show up once; roughly 0.56% is in the top ten. The sample in question was CD4+ or CD8+ T cells sorted from blood, obtained in a trial of the OX40 agonist ivuxolimab. These TCRs come from an adult with an advanced solid tumor such as melanoma, head and neck, liver or kidney cancer.

The chain uses TRBV18 and TRBJ1-5; the D gene is possibly TRBD1 (6 bases). Trimming removed 6 bases from V and 2 bases from J, with 14 bases in between. Germline CDR1 reads KGHSH; CDR2 reads LQKENI. The CDR3 runs 15 residues. The CDR3 protein is CASSRGGFGNQPQHF. In DNA, the CDR3 is TGTGCCAGCTCGAGGGGGGGCTTTGGCAATCAGCCCCAGCATTTT.

This chain joins TRBV12-5 and TRBJ2-1; 11 bases agree with TRBD2. The CDR3 is made up of 15 amino acids. Germline values: CDR1 LGHNT, CDR2 FRNRAP. V dropped 4 bases and J dropped 3; count of bases not matched to a gene: 2. The CDR3 sequence: CASGSGTSGYNEQFF. As DNA, the CDR3 is TGTGCTAGTGGTTCCGGGACTAGCGGCTACAATGAGCAGTTCTTC.

The chain has TRBV7-3 and TRBJ2-2, with D possibly TRBD1 on 6 matching bases. V lost 2 bases and J lost 5, with 18 bases in between. CDR3 size: 17 residues. Germline lookup yields CDR1 SGHTA and CDR2 FQGTGA. CDR3 coding DNA: TGTGCCAGCAGCTTACTCCCCGTGACAGGTCGGACCGGGGAGCTGTTTTTT. This translates into CASSLLPVTGRTGELFF.

The V gene is TRBV5-1, the J gene TRBJ2-1, with D perhaps given as TRBD1 or TRBD2 (7 bases each). CDR1 SGHRS and CDR2 YFSETQ come from the germline V gene. The CDR3 consists of 14 residues. Deletions cut 3 bases from V and 7 bases from J, with 14 bases between. The CDR3 bases are TGCGCCAGCAGCTGGGGGGGACAGCGGAATGAGCAGTTCTTC. As protein: CASSWGGQRNEQFF.

The gene calls are TRBV27 and TRBJ2-2; the match to TRBD2 covers 9 bases. This CDR3 is built from 18 residues. Trimming took 5 bases from V and 6 from J; bases not matched to a gene: 16. CDR1 and CDR2 (germline): MNHEY, SMNVEV (reference sequence). The CDR3 DNA sequence: TGTGCCAGCAGTATCCGACCCCGGGCGGGAGGGCCTTCCGGGGAGCTGTTTTTT. Translated, it gives CASSIRPRAGGPSGELFF.

J is TRBJ2-3 and V is TRBV19; D possibly corresponds to TRBD2 (5 bases). This CDR3 comprises 15 residues. Germline V gene lookup returns CDR1 LNHDA and CDR2 SQIVND (reference sequence). V lost 8 bases, J lost 5 bases, and 20 bases lay in between. In nucleotides, the CDR3 is TGTGCCAGTTCCAGGACTGGCCGATTAGGAGATACGCAGTATTTT. Translating it yields CASSRTGRLGDTQYF. Based on the CDR3 plus reference TRBV19 and TRBJ2-3, the full variable domain is DGGITQSPKYLFRKEGQNVTLSCEQNLNHDAMYWYRQDPGQGLRLIYYSQIVNDFQKGDIAEGYSVSREKKESFPLTVTSAQKNPTAFYLCASSRTGRLGDTQYFGPGTRLTVL.

The chain links TRBV7-9 to TRBJ1-6; no reliable D call. From germline, CDR1 is SEHNR and CDR2 FQNEAQ (reference sequence). The ends were cut back, 3 bases at V and 10 bases at J, with 13 bases in the middle. The CDR3 extends over 14 amino acids. CDR3 amino acids: CASSFEQRNSPLHF. CDR3 bases: TGTGCCAGCAGCTTTGAACAGAGAAACTCACCCCTCCACTTT.

Only one count was recorded for this clone. The V and J genes are TRBV7-2 and TRBJ1-1; the match to TRBD1 covers 8 bases. There are 15 residues in the CDR3. CDR1 and CDR2 from the germline V gene are SGHTA and FQGNSA. The V gene end was trimmed by 4 bases and the J gene end by 1 base; junction bases not matched to a gene: 5. CDR3 amino acids: CASSSRTGWNTEAFF. The CDR3 region has the DNA TGTGCCAGCAGCTCCCGGACAGGGTGGAACACTGAAGCTTTCTTT.

The chain combines TRBV28 with TRBJ1-2, with 7 bases lining up with TRBD1. The CDR3 has 14 amino acids. Trimming removed 5 bases from V and 2 bases from J; junction bases left unmatched: 5. Germline lookup yields CDR1 MDHEN and CDR2 SYDVKM. The CDR3 loop is CASSRTGPNYGYTF. CDR3 in DNA: TGTGCCAGCAGTCGGACAGGCCCGAACTATGGCTACACCTTC.

The chain uses TRBV6-1 and TRBJ2-2; TRBD1 matches 7 bases. CDR3 length: 14 residues. V dropped 4 bases and J dropped 5; count of bases not matched to a gene: 4. Germline V lookup: CDR1 MNHNS, CDR2 SASEGT. The CDR3 bases are TGTGCCAGCAGTGCAGACAGGGAAACCGGGGAGCTGTTTTTT. Residues: CASSADRETGELFF.

This chain connects TRBV28 to TRBJ2-4; TRBD2 might be the D (5 bases). V lost 6 bases and J lost 6, with 15 bases in between. Germline CDR1 MDHEN, CDR2 SYDVKM. The CDR3 covers 14 residues. The CDR3 DNA reads as TGTGCCAGCAGACCAAGAGGGTCCCTAAACATTCAGTACTTC. Translated: CASRPRGSLNIQYF.

A few counts support this clone. The rearrangement joins TRBV30 to TRBJ1-5; D remains ambiguous. Trimming cost V 0 bases and J 5 bases, with 8 bases left between them. Per germline, CDR1 GTSNPN and CDR2 SVGIG (reference sequence). This CDR3 spans 13 amino acids. CDR3 coding DNA: TGTGCCTGGAGTGTACACCGGGATCAGCCCCAGCATTTT. Its protein is CAWSVHRDQPQHF.

The chain has TRBV19 and TRBJ1-5; D not resolved. V was trimmed by 7 bases and J by 1 base, leaving 11 bases between them. The CDR3 is 14 amino acids. Germline V lookup: CDR1 LNHDA, CDR2 SQIVND (reference sequence). CDR3 region: CASNADPSNQPQHF. DNA for the CDR3: TGTGCCAGTAACGCGGACCCGAGCAATCAGCCCCAGCATTTT.

This rearrangement joins TRBV18 to TRBJ2-7; 9 bases are shared with TRBD1. This CDR3 has 16 residues. The V gene end was trimmed by 6 bases and the J gene end by 0 bases; junction bases not matched to a gene: 9. Per the germline V gene, CDR1 is KGHSH and CDR2 is LQKENI. CDR3 bases: TGTGCCAGCTCTCGGACAGGGGCTCCGTTCTCCTACGAGCAGTACTTC. Translated: CASSRTGAPFSYEQYF. Full variable domain (outside the CDR3, taken from reference TRBV18 and TRBJ2-7): NAGVMQNPRHLVRRRGQEARLRCSPMKGHSHVYWYRQLPEEGLKFMVYLQKENIIDESGMPKERFSAEFPKEGPSILRIQQVVRGDSAAYFCASSRTGAPFSYEQYFGPGTRLTVT.

This clone was seen a single time. CDR3 region: CASSRGRETQYF. The CDR3 DNA follows: TGTGCCAGCAGCAGGGGGAGAGAGACCCAGTACTTC. The genes are TRBV7-2 and TRBJ2-5; a possible D gene is TRBD1 (6 bases). V lost 5 bases and J 4 bases, leaving 8 bases between the germline ends. Germline CDR1 and CDR2: SGHTA and FQGNSA. The CDR3 spans 12 residues.

This chain joins TRBV9 and TRBJ2-3, with 7 bases identical to TRBD2. The germline gives CDR1 SGDLS, CDR2 YYNGEE. Trimming took 4 bases from V and 4 from J; bases not matched to a gene: 6. This CDR3 is 14 amino acids long. The CDR3 loop is CASSPRTRADTQYF. As DNA, the CDR3 is TGTGCCAGCAGCCCCCGGACTAGGGCAGATACGCAGTATTTT.

This clone has just a few counts. This chain links TRBV4-2 with TRBJ2-2; a possible D gene is TRBD1 (6 bases). CDR3 length: 16 amino acids. Trimming took off 3 bases at V and 0 bases at J, with 11 bases between the two ends. Germline CDR1 and CDR2: LGHNA and YNFKEQ. The CDR3 DNA is TGTGCCAGCAGCCAGGCCGGGACATCGAACACCGGGGAGCTGTTTTTT. It specifies CASSQAGTSNTGELFF.

The rearrangement joins TRBV2 to TRBJ2-5, with TRBD1 identical over 7 bases. The ends lost 6 bases at V and 2 bases at J; junction bases unmatched: 6. Germline CDR1 is SNHLY and CDR2 is FYNNEI. This CDR3 spans 14 amino acids. This CDR3 is CASRAGTAQETQYF. CDR3 nucleotides: TGTGCCAGCAGAGCCGGGACAGCGCAAGAGACCCAGTACTTC.

J is TRBJ2-1 and V is TRBV7-2; 7 bases are shared with TRBD2. With V trimmed by 1 base and J by 4 bases, 7 bases remained unmatched. CDR1 and CDR2 (germline): SGHTA, FQGNSA. CDR3 length equals 16 residues. The CDR3 region has the DNA TGTGCCAGCAGCTTAGTGGGCGGGAGCCGTTACAATGAGCAGTTCTTC. It yields the protein CASSLVGGSRYNEQFF.

The J gene is TRBJ2-3, the V gene TRBV18; no definite D call. The germline CDR1 and CDR2 sequences are KGHSH and LQKENI. The CDR3 totals 14 residues. The V and J ends lost 2 bases and 1 base respectively, with 7 bases between them. The CDR3 protein is CASSPETGTDTQYF. The CDR3 DNA reads as TGTGCCAGCTCACCAGAGACCGGCACAGATACGCAGTATTTT.

The chain recombines TRBV28 with TRBJ2-3, with D uncertain. The germline V gene encodes CDR1 MDHEN and CDR2 SYDVKM. The CDR3 spans 14 residues. V was pared by 5 bases and J by 5 bases, with 14 bases between. The CDR3 here is CASSAPTRKDTQYF. CDR3 DNA sequence: TGTGCCAGCAGTGCCCCCACCCGGAAAGATACGCAGTATTTT. The full variable domain, completed using reference TRBV28 and TRBJ2-3, is DVKVTQSSRYLVKRTGEKVFLECVQDMDHENMFWYRQDPGLGLRLIYFSYDVKMKEKGDIPEGYSVSREKKERFSLILESASTNQTSMYLCASSAPTRKDTQYFGPGTRLTVL.